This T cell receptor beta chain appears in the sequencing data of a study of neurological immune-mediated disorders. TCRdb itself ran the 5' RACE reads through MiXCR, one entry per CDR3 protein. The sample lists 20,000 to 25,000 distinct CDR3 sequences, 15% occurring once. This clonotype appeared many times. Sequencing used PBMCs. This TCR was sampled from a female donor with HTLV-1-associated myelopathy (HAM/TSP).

The CDR3 bases are TGTGCCACCATGTCTGGGGCCAACGTCCTGACTTTC. This codes for CATMSGANVLTF. V gene TRBV24-1 combines with J gene TRBJ2-6; D gene ambiguous. Germline V gene sequence: CDR1 KGHDR, CDR2 SFDVKD. This CDR3 contains 12 residues. Trimming removed 8 bases at V and 1 base at J, with 2 bases between.